This T cell receptor (beta chain) was identified in a study of blood T cell repertoires in COVID-19. About the study: Both acute and convalescent COVID-19 samples were obtained from the United States, Italy and Spain. In each case, the material was cDNA or gDNA derived from T cells, B-cell-depleted T cells, or PBMCs.

Original processing notes: Estimated nucleated cell counts came from reference gene primer amplification. Produced via immunoSEQ multiplex PCR; TCRdb's table is partial and in-frame only. V, J and clone size reflect that table, while D and trimming were determined from the DNA. The sample lists tens of thousands of clones; less than 85% were seen once. CDR1 and CDR2 (germline): MNHEY, SVGAGI. V was trimmed by 10 bases and J by 8 bases, leaving 23 bases between them. The CDR3 covers 14 residues. The gene calls are TRBV6-5 and TRBJ1-1; D is unresolved. This clonotype was obtained from a man between 70 and 80 years old with acute or convalescent COVID-19. Sample: peripheral blood. This CDR3 is CAIQLGLPGMEAFF. The CDR3 bases are TGTGCCATACAACTAGGACTGCCGGGGATGGAAGCTTTCTTT.